This TCR beta chain was identified in a study of T-cell reconstitution after alpha-beta-depleted transplantation in children. Germline CDR1 and CDR2: SQVTM and ANQGSEA. V gave up 3 bases and J gave up 1 base, with 24 bases separating them. CDR3 size: 18 residues. A TCRbeta library incorporating unique molecular identifiers was prepared. A single record per CDR3 protein comes from TCRdb applying MiXCR to the PCR reads. The data contain 350,000 to 400,000 distinct CDR3 sequences, roughly 20% of them seen just once; the ten biggest clones take up 3% to 4%. This clonotype was counted a few times. The input for sequencing was PBMCs from the stem cell graft donor, taken from the stem cell graft. The chain combines TRBV29-1 with TRBJ1-1, with D possibly TRBD1 on 5 matching bases. The clonotype was recovered from a human donor who donated a stem cell graft to a child with acute myeloid leukemia. CDR3 region: CSVEDRSGNFLRNTEAFF. The CDR3 bases are TGCAGCGTTGAGGATAGGTCAGGGAATTTTCTTCGGAACACTGAAGCTTTCTTT. Combining the CDR3 with reference TRBV29-1 and TRBJ1-1 gives the whole variable domain SAVISQKPSRDICQRGTSLTIQCQVDSQVTMMFWYRQQPGQSLTLIATANQGSEATYESGFVIDKFPISRPNLTFSTLTVSNMSPEDSSIYLCSVEDRSGNFLRNTEAFFGQGTRLTVV.